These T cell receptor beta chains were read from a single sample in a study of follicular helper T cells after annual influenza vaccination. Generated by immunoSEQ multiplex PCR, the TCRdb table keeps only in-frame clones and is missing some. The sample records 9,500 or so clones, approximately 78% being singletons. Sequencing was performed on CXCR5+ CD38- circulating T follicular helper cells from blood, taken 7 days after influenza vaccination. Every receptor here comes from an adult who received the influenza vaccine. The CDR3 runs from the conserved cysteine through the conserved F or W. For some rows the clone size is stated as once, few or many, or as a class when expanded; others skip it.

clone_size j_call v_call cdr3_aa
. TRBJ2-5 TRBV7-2 CASSLEGKTQYF
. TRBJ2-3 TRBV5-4 CASSQSRSDTQYF
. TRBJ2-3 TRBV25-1 CASGQGGTDTQYF
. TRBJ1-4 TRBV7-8 CASSFSAEKLFF
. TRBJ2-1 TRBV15 CATSLRGPTGNEQFF
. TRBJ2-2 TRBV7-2 CASSLAKNTGELFF
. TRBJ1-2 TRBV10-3 CAIREGQGHYGYTF
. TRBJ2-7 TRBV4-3 CASSQDPWGQDPGQGLHEQYF
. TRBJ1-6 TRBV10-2 CASSNRGSSPLHF
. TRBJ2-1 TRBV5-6 CASSLYSGRNEQFF
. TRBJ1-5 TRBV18 CASSPQGEHQPQHF
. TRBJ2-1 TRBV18 CASSHDSYNEQFF
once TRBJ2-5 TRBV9 CASSVSGDRRLETQYF
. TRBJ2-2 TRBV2 CVKRGENTGELFF
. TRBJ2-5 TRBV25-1 CASSDGSPWYQETQYF
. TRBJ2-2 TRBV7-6 CASSSTAKNTGELFF
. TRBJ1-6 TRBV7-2 CASSLNRVYSPLHF
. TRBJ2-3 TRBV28 CASSDFGRGGTDTQYF
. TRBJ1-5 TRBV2 CASSETTLSNQPQHF
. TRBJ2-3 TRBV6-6 CASGGGRTDTQYF
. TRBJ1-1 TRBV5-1 CASSSGPSGTEAFF
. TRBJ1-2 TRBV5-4 CASSLGTGTGYGYTF
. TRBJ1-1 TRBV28 CASSLGSTGSHTEAFF
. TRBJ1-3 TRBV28 CASSLPTGSGNTIYF
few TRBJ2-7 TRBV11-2 CASSFTTSVEQYF
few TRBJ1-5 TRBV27 CASSLTQSQPQHF
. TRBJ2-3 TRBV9 CASSFQGGRSVDTQYF
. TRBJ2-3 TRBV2 CASRAGGGSTDTQYF
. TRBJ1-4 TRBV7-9 CASSRRTGATATNEKLFF
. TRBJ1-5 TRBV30 CAWSTGTSNQPQHF